This T cell receptor beta chain was identified during a study of T cell responses to AZD1222 COVID-19 vaccine. Background on the study: Doses given second, at about 4 or about 12 weeks, were pooled.

The study's findings and limits: Among spike-specific TCRs, nearly half reportedly target unmutated variant regions. Vaccine-associated CD4 TCRs spanned spike, dominant at 160-218 and 743-854. Females outnumbered males among donors, who were mostly white British; clonal diversity was possibly underestimated.

Trimming removed 0 bases from V and 3 bases from J; junction bases left unmatched: 6. CDR3 length: 16 residues. The germline gives CDR1 MNHEY, CDR2 SVGAGI. Sequencing was performed with immunoSEQ multiplex PCR; in TCRdb, only in-frame clones are kept and a portion is missing. The sample lists about 92,000 clones; 85% to 90% were seen once. Concerning this clone: The antigen remains unidentified.

The sample here was peripheral blood, taken on day 0 of AZD1222 vaccination. The rearrangement links TRBV6-5 to TRBJ2-7, with TRBD2 identical over 9 bases. This receptor was identified in an adult in good health. The CDR3 loop is CASSYSMAGGNYEQYF. Here the CDR3 DNA reads TGTGCCAGCAGTTACTCGATGGCGGGAGGGAACTACGAGCAGTACTTC.